Sequencing of this T cell receptor beta chain was carried out in a study of molecular identifiers for immune sequencing clone quantification. Study at large: Sequencing covered four of five parts into which replicate RNA from around 20,000 or 100,000 naive CD8 cells was split. Study-wide results and limits: Detection of one spiked Jurkat cell's TCR RNA reportedly worked in around 1 million naive cells.

The table lists this clonotype with a few counts. The antigen remains unidentified. The germline gives CDR1 MNHEY, CDR2 SVGEGT. The length of the CDR3 is 15 residues. The V gene end was trimmed by 8 bases and the J gene end by 4 bases; junction bases not matched to a gene: 7. TCRdb redid the calling of the PCR reads with MiXCR, one entry per CDR3 protein. Among just under 650,000 distinct CDR3 sequences, about 20% were seen once, and the ten largest hold approximately 0.9%. Naive CD8 sequencing libraries were generated from roughly 20,000 to 1,000,000 sorted cells, with 10%, 30% or 50% RNA as input. This TCR was sampled from a human donor in good health. Some libraries in this study had Jurkat cell RNA spiked in. This chain connects TRBV6-2 or TRBV6-3 to TRBJ2-3, with 12 bases aligning to TRBD2. Source material: naive CD8+ T cells from blood, with Jurkat cell RNA spiked in. Subset noted: FACS-sorted CD8+CD4-CCR7+CD45RA+ naive T cells. DNA for the CDR3: TGTGCCAGCCTAGCGGGGGGGCCATGGCCAGATACGCAGTATTTT. Its translation is CASLAGGPWPDTQYF.